The clone carrying this T cell receptor beta chain has just a few counts. These data originate in a study of cytomegalovirus exposure and HLA in healthy donors. V gave up 1 base and J gave up 2 bases; unmatched junction bases: 2. Germline loops: CDR1 LGHNT, CDR2 FRNRAP. This CDR3 has 15 amino acids. Amplification used 60 Vbeta primers and 13 Jbeta primers. Repertoires were generated with immunoSEQ multiplex PCR, while TCRdb's copy carries only in-frame clones and drops some. This sample has around 90,000 clones, with roughly 85% found just once. The chain carries TRBV12-5 and TRBJ2-3; 8 nucleotides align to TRBD2. The material sequenced was PBMCs. This TCR was sampled from a man aged 40-50 years in good health and CMV-seropositive. The DNA of the CDR3 is TGTGCTAGTGGTTTGGGTAGCGGGGACACAGATACGCAGTATTTT. Translating gives CASGLGSGDTDTQYF.